Each of the 25 T cell receptor beta chains below was sequenced from the same sample in a study of CD8+ T cells in alopecia areata. Sequencing templates came from extracted RNA that was reverse transcribed into cDNA. Data came from immunoSEQ multiplex PCR; TCRdb stores just in-frame clones and leaves some out. The sample contains 150,000 to 200,000 clones, approximately 56% of which appear only once. Noted treatment: oral pan-JAK inhibitor, 5-10 mg twice daily. The sample was CD4+ T cells sorted from blood, taken at week 4, from a patient treated with tofacitinib. These receptors all stem from a human donor with alopecia areata.

The chain uses TRBV7-9 and TRBJ1-2; weak D call: TRBD1 (6 bases). Germline assignment: CDR1 SEHNR and CDR2 FQNEAQ (reference sequence). The CDR3 loop spans 13 amino acids. Trimming took off 6 bases at V and 4 bases at J, with 12 bases between the two ends. CDR3 DNA sequence: TGTGCCAGCAGTCGAGGACAGTTCTATGGCTACACCTTC. It encodes CASSRGQFYGYTF.

The chain links TRBV7-2 to TRBJ2-5, with D perhaps matching TRBD1 (5 bases). This CDR3 has 15 residues. Per the germline V gene, CDR1 is SGHTA and CDR2 is FQGNSA. Trimming stripped 5 bases from V and 2 bases from J, with 15 bases between. The CDR3 here is CASSLFQGWQETQYF. The CDR3 nucleotides read TGTGCCAGCAGCCTCTTCCAGGGATGGCAAGAGACCCAGTACTTC. The full variable domain, completed using reference TRBV7-2 and TRBJ2-5, is GAGVSQSPSNKVTEKGKDVELRCDPISGHTALYWYRQSLGQGLEFLIYFQGNSAPDKSGLPSDRFSAERTGGSVSTLTIQRTQQEDSAVYLCASSLFQGWQETQYFGPGTRLLVL.

This clone turned up a few times. The J gene is TRBJ1-1, the V gene TRBV2; 8 positions match TRBD1. The CDR3 runs 14 residues. Germline V gene lookup returns CDR1 SNHLY and CDR2 FYNNEI. After removal of 6 bases from V and 4 bases from J, the junction contained 7 bases not matched to a gene. This CDR3 reads CASRVNRGSTEAFF. DNA of the CDR3: TGTGCCAGCAGGGTTAACAGGGGGAGCACTGAAGCTTTCTTT.

The chain recombines TRBV2 with TRBJ2-3, with TRBD1 identical over 9 bases. CDR1 is SNHLY and CDR2 is FYNNEI in the germline V gene. The CDR3 length is 15 residues. Losses at the gene ends were 6 bases for V and 3 bases for J; bases not matched to a gene: 7. DNA for the CDR3: TGTGCCAGCAGACCGGGACAGGGATCGACAGATACGCAGTATTTT. Its protein product is CASRPGQGSTDTQYF.

This clone was seen once. The chain couples TRBV29-1 to TRBJ1-4; 7 nucleotides agree with TRBD1. J gave up 5 bases and V 4 bases, and 10 bases lay outside the gene matches. The CDR3 has 15 amino acids. CDR1 and CDR2 from the germline V gene are SQVTM and ANQGSEA. This chain's CDR3 is CSVGAQGVENEKLFF. The DNA for the CDR3 is TGCAGCGTTGGAGCCCAGGGGGTAGAAAATGAAAAACTGTTTTTT. Full variable domain (rest looked up from reference TRBV29-1 and TRBJ1-4): SAVISQKPSRDICQRGTSLTIQCQVDSQVTMMFWYRQQPGQSLTLIATANQGSEATYESGFVIDKFPISRPNLTFSTLTVSNMSPEDSSIYLCSVGAQGVENEKLFFGSGTQLSVL.

The V and J genes are TRBV30 and TRBJ2-3, with 10 nucleotides matching TRBD2. Germline CDR1 GTSNPN, CDR2 SVGIG (reference sequence). The CDR3 contains 16 residues. J lost 1 base, V lost 0 bases, and 4 bases had no gene match. CDR3 region: CAWSVLAGIRTDTQYF. The CDR3 coding sequence is TGTGCCTGGAGTGTACTAGCGGGGATTCGCACAGATACGCAGTATTTT.

This chain uses TRBV29-1 with TRBJ2-5, with TRBD2 identical over 8 bases. The ends lost 3 bases at V and 1 base at J; junction bases unmatched: 1. The CDR3 has 13 residues. From germline, CDR1 is SQVTM and CDR2 ANQGSEA. CDR3 in amino acids: CSVDRGGQETQYF. The CDR3 coding sequence is TGCAGCGTTGATCGGGGGGGCCAAGAGACCCAGTACTTC.

The chain employs TRBV29-1 and TRBJ1-5; 9 bases are shared with TRBD1. Germline V CDR1 and CDR2: SQVTM, ANQGSEA. The length of the CDR3 is 12 residues. V lost 5 bases and J lost 5; bases outside the gene matches: 1. The CDR3 sequence: CSVWTGDQPQHF. CDR3 bases: TGCAGCGTTTGGACAGGGGATCAGCCCCAGCATTTT. Variable domain in full (rest from reference TRBV29-1 and TRBJ1-5): SAVISQKPSRDICQRGTSLTIQCQVDSQVTMMFWYRQQPGQSLTLIATANQGSEATYESGFVIDKFPISRPNLTFSTLTVSNMSPEDSSIYLCSVWTGDQPQHFGDGTRLSIL.

This clone was detected only a few times. The CDR3 protein is CASLGWDTEAFF. The CDR3 DNA sequence: TGTGCCTCCCTTGGCTGGGACACTGAAGCTTTCTTT. The chain carries TRBV7-9 and TRBJ1-1; D unclear. This CDR3 contains 12 residues. V was shortened by 11 bases and J by 3 bases, with 13 bases between the two germline ends. Per the germline V gene, CDR1 is SEHNR and CDR2 is FQNEAQ (reference sequence). The full variable domain, in which reference TRBV7-9 and TRBJ1-1 provide the parts outside the CDR3, is DTGVSQNPRHKITKRGQNVTFRCDPISEHNRLYWYRQTLGQGPEFLTYFQNEAQLEKSRLLSDRFSAERPKGSFSTLEIQRTEQGDSAMYLCASLGWDTEAFFGQGTRLTVV.

This clone was observed a few times. The chain combines TRBV6-5 with TRBJ2-3; D gene unclear. Trimming left V 1 base short and J 4 bases short, with 6 bases between. Germline CDR1 reads MNHEY; CDR2 reads SVGAGI. CDR3 length: 13 residues. CDR3: CASSYFPPDTQYF. CDR3 in DNA: TGTGCCAGCAGTTACTTCCCACCAGATACGCAGTATTTT.

This rearrangement joins TRBV6-5 to TRBJ2-7, with D maybe TRBD1 (5 bases). Deletions cut 2 bases from V and 1 base from J, with 9 bases between. Germline V lookup: CDR1 MNHEY, CDR2 SVGAGI. The CDR3 has 14 amino acids. The DNA for the CDR3 is TGTGCCAGCAGTTACCGGGCAGGGTCCTACGAGCAGTACTTC. Translation gives CASSYRAGSYEQYF.

The chain is built from TRBV6-6 and TRBJ2-1, with 11 bases identical to TRBD2. Germline CDR1 MNHNY, CDR2 SVGAGI (reference sequence). V was clipped by 3 bases and J by 4 bases; unmatched bases: 5. The CDR3 spans 16 residues. CDR3 loop: CASSYRLAGTYNEQFF. The CDR3 DNA sequence: TGTGCCAGCAGTTATCGACTAGCGGGGACTTACAATGAGCAGTTCTTC.

This clone was found once. This sequence joins TRBV4-2 and TRBJ2-7, with a weak D call TRBD2 (7 bases). In germline, CDR1 is LGHNA, CDR2 YNFKEQ. Trimming stripped 4 bases from V and 3 bases from J, with 16 bases between. The CDR3 is made up of 15 amino acids. The CDR3 reads CASSLTGGSYYEQYF. DNA for the CDR3: TGTGCCAGCAGCCTCACGGGGGGCAGTTACTACGAGCAGTACTTC.

J is TRBJ2-5 and V is TRBV30; D may be TRBD2 (5 bases). V was shortened by 3 bases and J by 1 base, with 6 bases between the two germline ends. The CDR3 loop spans 12 amino acids. Germline CDR1 GTSNPN, CDR2 SVGIG (reference sequence). This CDR3 reads CAWSLAQETQYF. CDR3 nucleotide sequence: TGTGCCTGGAGCCTAGCCCAAGAGACCCAGTACTTC.

The J gene is TRBJ2-1, the V gene TRBV2; 9 bases line up with TRBD1. The junction had 6 bases not matched to a gene; V was cut back by 2 bases and J by 4 bases. Germline V gene data show CDR1 as SNHLY and CDR2 as FYNNEI. The length of the CDR3 is 16 residues. CDR3 sequence reads: CASSERGQGPYNEQFF. CDR3 in DNA: TGTGCCAGCAGTGAAAGGGGACAGGGACCATACAATGAGCAGTTCTTC.

Only a few counts were recorded for this clone. The chain links TRBV4-3 to TRBJ2-7; D might be TRBD2 (6 bases). Germline V gene lookup returns CDR1 LGHNA and CDR2 YSLEER. CDR3 size: 15 residues. V gave up 4 bases and J gave up 6 bases, with 19 bases separating them. The CDR3 bases are TGCGCCAGCAGCCCAAATAGCGGCCCAAGTGGCGAGCAGTACTTC. It yields the protein CASSPNSGPSGEQYF.

The V call is TRBV6-5, the J call TRBJ1-1; no clear D gene. The CDR3 runs to 14 residues. Germline CDR1 and CDR2: MNHEY and SVGAGI. Trimming removed 0 bases from V and 6 bases from J, with 11 bases in between. CDR3 in amino acids: CASSYSHPGSEAFF. The DNA for the CDR3 is TGTGCCAGCAGTTACTCACACCCGGGCTCTGAAGCTTTCTTT.

The rearrangement links TRBV7-2 to TRBJ2-5; D is perhaps TRBD1 or TRBD2 (6 bases each). V dropped 6 bases and J dropped 5 bases, with 16 bases sitting between them. This CDR3 is built from 14 residues. The germline V gene encodes CDR1 SGHTA and CDR2 FQGNSA. CDR3 DNA: TGTGCCAGCAGACAGGGACTCCCTGGGGAGACCCAGTACTTC. It encodes CASRQGLPGETQYF.

The chain is built from TRBV7-2 and TRBJ1-4; TRBD1 matches 7 bases. The CDR3 is 14 amino acids. CDR1 and CDR2 (germline): SGHTA, FQGNSA. V lost 4 bases and J lost 4; bases outside the gene matches: 3. CDR3 region: CASSSGQYNEKLFF. Written as DNA, the CDR3 is TGTGCCAGCAGCTCGGGACAGTATAATGAAAAACTGTTTTTT.

This clone was found once. The V call is TRBV15, the J call TRBJ1-1, with a tentative D call TRBD1 (5 bases). Trimming shortened V by 1 base and J by 0 bases, and 9 bases separated the two germline ends. Germline lookup yields CDR1 LNHNV and CDR2 YYDKDF (reference sequence). The CDR3 is made up of 15 amino acids. The CDR3 DNA follows: TGTGCCACCAGCAGAGGGGCAGGGCTGAACACTGAAGCTTTCTTT. Amino acid sequence: CATSRGAGLNTEAFF. Using reference TRBV15 and TRBJ1-1 for the parts outside the CDR3, the full variable domain is DAMVIQNPRYQVTQFGKPVTLSCSQTLNHNVMYWYQQKSSQAPKLLFHYYDKDFNNEADTPDNFQSRRPNTSFCFLDIRSPGLGDTAMYLCATSRGAGLNTEAFFGQGTRLTVV.

The chain couples TRBV30 to TRBJ1-2; D call uncertain. Germline lookup yields CDR1 GTSNPN and CDR2 SVGIG (reference sequence). Trimming pared 1 base from V and 0 bases from J, leaving 9 bases between. The CDR3 length is 14 residues. DNA for the CDR3: TGTGCCTGGAGTGAAGGGAGGACTAACTATGGCTACACCTTC. It translates to CAWSEGRTNYGYTF.

The V call is TRBV30, the J call TRBJ2-7, with D unclear. V dropped 0 bases and J dropped 1 base, with 10 bases sitting between them. The CDR3 sequence is 14 residues long. Germline V gene lookup returns CDR1 GTSNPN and CDR2 SVGIG (reference sequence). CDR3 DNA: TGTGCCTGGAGTGTAGCTCCTTTTTCCTACGAGCAGTACTTC. It yields the protein CAWSVAPFSYEQYF.

The chain joins TRBV29-1 to TRBJ1-2; no clear D. Trimming stripped 2 bases from V and 4 bases from J, with 5 bases between. Germline lookup yields CDR1 SQVTM and CDR2 ANQGSEA. The CDR3 covers 11 residues. CDR3 nucleotide sequence: TGCAGCGTTGAAAGGGTCTATGGCTACACCTTC. This codes for CSVERVYGYTF.

This clone came up a few times. The chain has TRBV11-2 and TRBJ2-2, with 7 bases identical to TRBD2. Looked up from germline, CDR1 is SGHAT and CDR2 is FQNNGV. The CDR3 has 16 residues. V shed 5 bases and J 1 base; nucleotides not matched to a gene: 7. CDR3 DNA: TGTGCCAGCAGCCCGGGAGGCATCAGGAACACCGGGGAGCTGTTTTTT. It is translated as CASSPGGIRNTGELFF.

In this sample, this clone turned up once. V is TRBV30 and J is TRBJ1-1; TRBD1 matches at 7 bases. V shed 0 bases and J 8 bases; nucleotides not matched to a gene: 3. This CDR3 region has 12 residues. CDR1 and CDR2 (germline): GTSNPN, SVGIG (reference sequence). CDR3 amino acids: CAWSVGQVEAFF. The CDR3 DNA sequence: TGTGCCTGGAGTGTAGGACAGGTAGAAGCTTTCTTT. Full variable domain (rest looked up from reference TRBV30 and TRBJ1-1): SQTIHQWPATLVQPVGSPLSLECTVEGTSNPNLYWYRQAAGRGLQLLFYSVGIGQISSEVPQNLSASRPQDRQFILSSKKLLLSDSGFYLCAWSVGQVEAFFGQGTRLTVV.